This T cell receptor beta chain was sequenced during a study of cytomegalovirus exposure and HLA in healthy donors. Only in-frame clones appear in the TCRdb table, and some are missing; sequencing was by immunoSEQ multiplex PCR. The repertoire holds 90,000 or so clones, with about 85% as singletons. General study findings and limits: The study designated fewer than 200 TCR beta chains cytomegalovirus-associated.

Details on this clone: The antigen remains undetermined.

The TCR originated in a man younger than 35 in good health and CMV-seropositive. Sequencing used PBMCs.

For the CDR3, the DNA is TGTGCCAGCAGTGAAACTAGCGGGACTGGCTACGAGCAGTACTTC. It is translated as CASSETSGTGYEQYF. The chain has TRBV2 and TRBJ2-5; 10 nucleotides agree with TRBD2. The last part of the DNA fits TRBJ2-7 better; the J call may be wrong. The germline V gene has CDR1 SNHLY and CDR2 FYNNEI. The CDR3 totals 15 residues.